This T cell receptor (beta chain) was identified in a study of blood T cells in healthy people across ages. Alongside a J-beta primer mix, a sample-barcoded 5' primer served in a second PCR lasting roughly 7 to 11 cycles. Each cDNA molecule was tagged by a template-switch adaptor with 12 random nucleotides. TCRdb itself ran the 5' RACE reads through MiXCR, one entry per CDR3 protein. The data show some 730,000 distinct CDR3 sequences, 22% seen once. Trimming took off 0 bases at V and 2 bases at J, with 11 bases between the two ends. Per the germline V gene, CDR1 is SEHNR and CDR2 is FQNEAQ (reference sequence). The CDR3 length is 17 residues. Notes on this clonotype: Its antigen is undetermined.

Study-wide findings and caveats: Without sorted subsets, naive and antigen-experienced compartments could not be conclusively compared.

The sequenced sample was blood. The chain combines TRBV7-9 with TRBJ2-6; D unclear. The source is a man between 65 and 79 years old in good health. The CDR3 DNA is TGTGCCAGCAGCTTAGCGTCCTCAGTTACTGGGGCCAACGTCCTGACTTTC. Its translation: CASSLASSVTGANVLTF.